This T cell receptor (beta chain) derives from a study of T cells in Graves' hyperthyroidism and ophthalmopathy. The CDR3 regions of TCR beta were amplified from RNA transcripts. The HTBI primer set served for first-round RT-PCR of the TCR CDR3. TCRdb passed the multiplex PCR reads through MiXCR, listing each CDR3 protein once. This table has fewer than 450,000 distinct CDR3 sequences, approximately 17% appearing once. Trimming cost V 2 bases and J 0 bases, with 8 bases left between them. The CDR3 is 15 amino acids. CDR1 MGHRA and CDR2 YSYEKL come from the germline V gene. Only a few counts were recorded for this clonotype.

This rearrangement joins TRBV4-1 to TRBJ1-3; the D is unclear. The sample consisted of blood. This clonotype originated in a woman aged 30 to 39 with Graves' hyperthyroidism that later progressed to Graves' ophthalmopathy. The CDR3 protein is CASSQPYDSGNTIYF. CDR3 nucleotide sequence: TGCGCCAGCAGCCAACCGTATGACTCTGGAAACACCATATATTTT.